This T cell receptor (beta chain) came from a study of CD8 T cells in ankylosing spondylitis. In TCRdb, the 5' RACE reads were re-called with MiXCR into one record per CDR3 protein. Of about 220,000 distinct CDR3 sequences in the sample, roughly a tenth were seen once. V lost 4 bases to trimming and J lost 3 bases; unmatched junction nucleotides: 3. In germline, CDR1 is MNHNS, CDR2 SASEGT. The CDR3 runs to 15 residues. The source of this sequence is a male donor with ankylosing spondylitis or in good health (not recorded which). The sample was blood, either unsorted or a sorted T cell fraction (not recorded which). The rearrangement uses TRBV6-1 and TRBJ2-2, with 9 bases lining up with TRBD1. CDR3 DNA sequence: TGTGCCAGCAGTGCGACAGGGGGAGACACCGGGGAGCTGTTTTTT. Translated: CASSATGGDTGELFF.